The sequence of this T cell receptor beta chain was determined in a study of blood T cell repertoires in COVID-19. Study-wide context: Sites in the United States, Italy and Spain provided acute and convalescent COVID-19 samples. T cells, B-cell-depleted T cells, or PBMCs supplied cDNA or gDNA.

The length of the CDR3 is 14 residues. CDR1 and CDR2 (germline): SGHNT, YYREEE (reference sequence). V was clipped by 0 bases and J by 2 bases, with 7 bases between them. Per the study methods: Estimation of nucleated cell counts relied on the amplification of reference gene primers. Measured with immunoSEQ multiplex PCR; TCRdb has only the in-frame clones, and not every one. The V and J calls and the clone size are those of that table, but D and trimming were determined from the DNA. The sample lists fewer than 200,000 clones; 75% to 90% were seen once. The sample consisted of peripheral blood. J is TRBJ2-3 and V is TRBV5-4; weak D call: TRBD1 (6 bases). This TCR was recovered from a human donor with acute or convalescent COVID-19. The donor label of this sample is uncertain. DNA for the CDR3: TGTGCCAGCAGCTTGGGGACAGCCACAGATACGCAGTATTTT. Amino acid sequence: CASSLGTATDTQYF.